The TCR beta chain described here comes from a study of blood T cell repertoires in COVID-19. Study context: Nucleic acid was either cDNA or gDNA, and it came from T cells, B-cell-depleted T cells, or PBMCs.

Trimming took off 8 bases at V and 1 base at J, with 21 bases between the two ends. The length of the CDR3 is 16 residues. Germline CDR1 and CDR2: SNHLY and FYNNEI. Original processing notes: Reference gene primer amplification gave estimated nucleated cell counts. The data were produced by immunoSEQ multiplex PCR, yet TCRdb's version contains in-frame clones alone and is incomplete. The V and J calls and the clone size are those of that table, but D and trimming were determined from the DNA. The repertoire consists of about 68,000 clones, with around 86% occurring once and the leading ten covering 5.5% to 8%.

Sequenced material: peripheral blood. The chain employs TRBV2 and TRBJ2-7, with a possible D match to TRBD2 (6 bases). The source of this sequence is a man in his fifties or sixties with active COVID-19. CDR3 bases: TGTGCCAGCCACCTCGGGTGGGCGGGACCTTCCTACGAGCAGTACTTC. It specifies CASHLGWAGPSYEQYF.